These T cell receptor beta chains were read from a single sample in a study of tumor-infiltrating lymphocytes in primary liver carcinoma. Each CDR3 protein is one row after TCRdb ran MiXCR on the multiplex PCR reads. The sample holds tens of thousands of distinct CDR3 sequences, roughly two thirds seen once. The sequenced sample consisted of liver tumor tissue from sampling region 4. These receptors were obtained from a man aged 35 to 55 with primary liver carcinoma and hepatitis B virus infection. Both conserved end residues are part of each CDR3. Fields, in order: clone size, D gene, V gene, J gene, CDR3 protein, CDR3 DNA. A D gene is named only where the DNA matches it firmly. Clone size is stated in some rows and not others, as once, few, many or a class when expanded.

>NA|NA|TRBV30|TRBJ2-7
CAWSVGGGSIYEQYF
TGTGCCTGGAGTGTCGGCGGGGGCTCGATTTACGAGCAGTACTTC
>NA|TRBD2|TRBV5-4|TRBJ2-2
CASSLRLAGKNTGEQFF
TGTGCCAGCAGCTTGCGGCTAGCGGGAAAGAACACCGGGGAGCAGTTTTTT
>once|NA|TRBV6-6|TRBJ2-2
CASNKNTGGLFF
TGTGCCAGCAATAAGAACACCGGGGGGCTTTTTTTT
>NA|TRBD1|TRBV12-3/TRBV12-4|TRBJ1-2
CASSLGQGTNYGYTF
TGTGCCAGTAGCCTGGGACAGGGGACAAACTATGGCTACACCTTC
>large|NA|TRBV11-2|TRBJ2-3
CASSKSTDTQYF
TGTGCCAGCAGCAAATCCACAGATACGCAGTATTTT
>NA|TRBD2|TRBV10-1|TRBJ2-1
CASSTVTSGAYSEQFF
TGCGCCAGCAGTACCGTGACTAGCGGAGCCTACAGTGAGCAGTTCTTC
>many|TRBD1|TRBV6-1|TRBJ2-7
CASSEESNRGMGSYEQYF
TGTGCCAGCAGTGAAGAGTCAAACAGGGGTATGGGCTCCTACGAGCAGTACTTC
>few|NA|TRBV29-1|TRBJ2-7
CSAGAAYELYF
TGCAGCGCCGGTGCGGCCTACGAGCTGTATTTC
>NA|NA|TRBV28|TRBJ2-5
CASSPYREETQYF
TGTGCCAGCAGCCCCTATAGAGAAGAGACCCAGTACTTC
>once|NA|TRBV11-2|TRBJ1-4
CANRKTSGGTNEELFF
TGTGCCAACAGAAAGACTTCAGGAGGAACAAATGAAGAACTGTTTTTT
>NA|NA|TRBV11-2|TRBJ2-1
CASGFVIDSYNGQFF
TGTGCCAGCGGCTTTGTCATAGACTCCTACAATGGGCAGTTCTTC
>medium-sized|NA|TRBV4-1|TRBJ2-2
CASSQEAGELFF
TGCGCCAGCAGCCAAGAAGCCGGGGAGCTGTTTTTT
>NA|NA|TRBV4-1|TRBJ2-7
CASSQDLGYEQYF
TGCGCCAGCAGCCAAGACTTAGGATACGAGCAGTACTTC
>NA|NA|TRBV11-2|TRBJ1-1
CTSSRGMAGVFTEAFF
TGTACCAGCAGCCGAGGTATGGCAGGGGTTTTCACTGAAGCTTTCTTT
>NA|NA|TRBV29-1|TRBJ2-7
CSVGGGPYEQYF
TGCAGCGTTGGGGGGGGGCCCTACGAGCAGTACTTC
>few|NA|TRBV11-2|TRBJ2-5
CASSLRSAPGVTQYF
TGTGCCAGCAGCCTCCGGTCAGCCCCAGGGGTGACACAGTACTTC
>NA|NA|TRBV11-2|TRBJ2-7
CANSFRGASEQYF
TGTGCCAACAGCTTCAGAGGGGCTAGCGAGCAGTATTTC
>once|NA|TRBV5-5|TRBJ2-7
CARSLADLRTYEQYF
TGTGCCCGTAGCTTGGCCGATTTGAGAACCTACGAGCAGTACTTC
>NA|TRBD2|TRBV7-3|TRBJ2-5
CASSLGTSGPSVVETQYF
TGTGCCAGCAGCTTAGGGACTAGCGGGCCCTCGGTGGTCGAGACCCAGTACTTC
>NA|NA|TRBV5-1|TRBJ2-6
CASSLGAGPSSWANVLTF
TGCGCCAGCAGCTTGGGGGCAGGTCCCTCCTCTTGGGCCAACGTCCTGACTTTC
>few|NA|TRBV2|TRBJ1-5
CASRRDGNQPQHF
TGTGCCAGCAGGCGGGACGGGAATCAGCCCCAGCATTTT
>NA|TRBD2|TRBV11-1|TRBJ2-1
CANSLASGHNNEQLF
TGTGCCAACAGCCTGGCTAGCGGGCACAACAATGAGCAGTTATTC
>NA|NA|TRBV6-1|TRBJ2-1
CANIPQPAFGEQFF
TGTGCCAACATCCCTCAACCGGCGTTCGGTGAGCAGTTCTTC
>NA|NA|TRBV11-2|TRBJ2-2
CASNFVGLNSGELFF
TGTGCCAGCAACTTTGTGGGATTGAACAGCGGGGAGCTGTTTTTT
>few|NA|TRBV5-1|TRBJ2-7
CASSLAETVNYYEQYF
TGCGCCAGCAGCTTGGCCGAGACCGTGAATTACTACGAGCAGTACTTC
>NA|NA|TRBV6-2/TRBV6-3|TRBJ2-3
CASSYSLADTRYF
TGCGCCAGCAGTTACTCCCTAGCAGATACGCGGTATTTT
>NA|NA|TRBV4-1|TRBJ1-4
CVSSEGGTSNEKLFF
TGCGTCAGCAGCGAAGGGGGGACTTCTAATGAAAAACTGTTTTTT
>NA|NA|TRBV6-1|TRBJ2-6
CASSELGAGTNVLSF
TGTGCCAGCAGTGAATTGGGAGCTGGGACCAACGTCCTGAGTTTC
>NA|NA|TRBV6-1|TRBJ1-1
CASSEMTVSDDFF
TGTGCCAGCAGTGAAATGACGGTATCGGATGACTTCTTT
>NA|NA|TRBV29-1|TRBJ2-5
CSVGLGQQEAQYF
TGCAGCGTTGGACTCGGACAACAAGAGGCCCAGTACTTC
>once|TRBD2|TRBV4-2|TRBJ2-3
CVSSQGEGSGQPSNQPQYF
TGTGTCAGCAGCCAAGGGGAGGGGTCGGGGCAGCCTAGCAATCAGCCCCAGTATTTT
>NA|TRBD1|TRBV6-6|TRBJ1-6
CASSIGTGRNSPLHF
TGTGCTAGCAGTATAGGGACAGGGAGAAATTCACCCCTCCACTTT
>NA|NA|TRBV5-1|TRBJ2-4
CASSGGPKNIQYF
TGCGCCAGCAGCGGAGGACCCAAAAACATTCAGTACTTC
>NA|TRBD2|TRBV4-1|TRBJ2-1
CASSPISPGLATNKQFF
TGCGCCAGCAGCCCGATATCCCCGGGACTAGCGACAAATAAGCAGTTCTTC
>NA|NA|TRBV14|TRBJ2-7
CASGRVQYF
TGTGCCAGCGGCCGAGTCCAGTACTTC
>NA|NA|TRBV29-1|TRBJ2-7
CSVDRSGIVGSYEQYF
TGCAGTGTCGACCGGTCGGGGATAGTAGGAAGCTACGAGCAGTACTTC
>NA|TRBD1|TRBV4-1|TRBJ2-7
CSSSQSRDRAEYF
TGCTCTAGCAGCCAGTCCCGGGACAGGGCAGAGTACTTC
>NA|NA|TRBV7-9|TRBJ1-1
CASSPSPDGTEAFF
TGTGCCAGCAGCCCTAGCCCCGATGGCACTGAAGCATTCTTT
>once|TRBD2|TRBV6-2/TRBV6-3|TRBJ2-7
CASSYSTSTYEQYF
TGTGCCAGCAGTTACTCGACTAGCACCTACGAGCAGTACTTC
>NA|TRBD2|TRBV11-2|TRBJ2-2
CTSSLALGGANTGDLLF
TGTACCAGCAGCTTAGCATTGGGAGGGGCGAACACCGGGGACCTGTTATTT
>NA|NA|TRBV7-9|TRBJ2-5
CASNSFGLPETQYF
TGTGCCAGTAACTCTTTCGGTCTCCCGGAGACCCAGTACTTC
>NA|NA|TRBV6-5|TRBJ2-2
CASSYRSLRPGELFF
TGTGCCAGCAGTTACAGGTCCCTCAGGCCCGGGGAACTGTTTTTT
>NA|NA|TRBV4-1|TRBJ1-2
CASTQVDPIGGYTF
TGCGCCAGCACCCAAGTCGACCCTATAGGGGGCTACACCTTC
>once|NA|TRBV29-1|TRBJ2-1
CSTRPGGNVRFF
TGCAGCACCCGCCCAGGGGGGAATGTTCGGTTCTTC
>NA|NA|TRBV9|TRBJ2-3
CASSVGSDTQYF
TGTGCCAGCAGCGTAGGCTCAGATACGCAGTATTTT
>NA|NA|TRBV5-1|TRBJ2-3
CASSKEWLADTQYF
TGCGCCAGCAGCAAGGAGTGGTTGGCAGATACGCAGTATTTT
>NA|TRBD2|TRBV5-1|TRBJ2-2
CASSPTGRATTGELFF
TGCGCCAGCAGCCCTACCGGGAGGGCCACTACCGGGGAGCTGTTTTTT
>NA|NA|TRBV4-3|TRBJ2-2
CANSQDWAAGELFF
TGCGCCAACAGCCAAGATTGGGCAGCCGGGGAGCTGTTTTTT
>NA|NA|TRBV6-2/TRBV6-3|TRBJ2-2
CACSWTPGAARGLSDGELFF
TGTGCCTGCAGTTGGACTCCGGGCGCGGCTAGAGGGTTGTCTGACGGGGAGCTGTTTTTT
>NA|NA|TRBV6-1|TRBJ2-7
CASSEFNWIRTETYEQYF
TGTGCCAGCAGTGAATTTAATTGGATCAGGACAGAGACCTACGAGCAGTACTTC